Below, 21 T cell receptor beta chains from the same sample are listed, as sequenced in a study of shared clonotypes between healthy human individuals (dated by TCRdb to the early 2020s). Library preparation used the immunoSEQ multiplex PCR assay. The clones in this table, taken by TCRdb from immuneACCESS, are in-frame only. Not every clone is retained; where verified, under half of the shortfall comes from an unresolved V gene, and the cause of the rest is unknown. This sample has about 1.5 million clones in its table, and approximately 98% of those were observed once. The biggest ten clones account for about 0.45% of the sample. Sequencing was carried out using naive CD4+ T cells sorted from blood. The label giving this sample's cell subset or site can be read as: CD45RA+ positively selected. These TCRs come from a man under 40 in good health.

The chain links TRBV28 to TRBJ2-5, with D unclear. Trimming took off 4 bases at V and 3 bases at J, with 12 bases between the two ends. The CDR3 length is 14 residues. Looked up from germline, CDR1 is MDHEN and CDR2 is SYDVKM. CDR3 DNA: TGTGCCAGCAGTTCCAGCGCATTCAAAGAGACCCAGTACTTC. It encodes CASSSSAFKETQYF.

The chain couples TRBV7-6 to TRBJ2-1; 10 bases are shared with TRBD2. The junction had 12 bases not matched to a gene; V was cut back by 5 bases and J by 5 bases. This CDR3 is 17 amino acids long. Germline V gives CDR1 SGHVS, CDR2 FNYEAQ. The CDR3 DNA reads TGTGCCAGCAGCATAAACCCTAGCGGGAGTTCCCACAATGAGCAGTTCTTC. It codes for CASSINPSGSSHNEQFF.

The V and J genes are TRBV11-2 and TRBJ1-2; D is uncertain. Trimming removed 5 bases at V and 8 bases at J, with 15 bases between. Germline CDR1 and CDR2: SGHAT and FQNNGV. The CDR3 is made up of 13 amino acids. CDR3 nucleotides: TGTGCCAGCAGCCCCACTCTGGAAGGGGGCTACACCTTC. Protein product: CASSPTLEGGYTF.

The chain combines TRBV11-2 with TRBJ2-3; D is possibly TRBD2 (5 bases). CDR1 is SGHAT, CDR2 FQNNGV, per germline. Trimming stripped 5 bases from V and 7 bases from J, with 19 bases between. This CDR3 is built from 15 residues. The CDR3 DNA reads TGTGCCAGCAGCGATAGTCCCGTCGCGGGCTATACGCAGTATTTT. It codes for CASSDSPVAGYTQYF. The full variable domain, rest sourced from reference TRBV11-2 and TRBJ2-3, is EAGVAQSPRYKIIEKRQSVAFWCNPISGHATLYWYQQILGQGPKLLIQFQNNGVVDDSQLPKDRFSAERLKGVDSTLKIQPAKLEDSAVYLCASSDSPVAGYTQYFGPGTRLTVL.

This chain uses TRBV4-1 with TRBJ2-1; 8 nucleotides line up with TRBD2. The CDR3 sequence is 14 residues long. Germline assignment: CDR1 MGHRA and CDR2 YSYEKL. Trimming took 6 bases from V and 6 from J; bases not matched to a gene: 7. The CDR3 reads CASRRLATGNEQFF. The CDR3 nucleotides are TGCGCCAGCAGGCGACTAGCGACAGGCAATGAGCAGTTCTTC.

The CDR3 reads CASSRVGLALSNEQFF. CDR3 sequence (DNA): TGTGCCAGTAGTAGGGTCGGACTAGCGTTAAGCAATGAGCAGTTCTTC. The chain recombines TRBV19 with TRBJ2-1; TRBD2 aligns across 9 bases. Germline V CDR1 and CDR2: LNHDA, SQIVND (reference sequence). The V and J ends lost 4 bases and 6 bases, in that order; junction bases with no gene match: 10. CDR3 length equals 16 residues.

The rearrangement uses TRBV5-1 and TRBJ2-1, with D perhaps matching TRBD1 or TRBD2 (5 bases each). Trimming cost V 1 base and J 2 bases, with 13 bases left between them. CDR1 and CDR2 (germline): SGHRS, YFSETQ. The CDR3 extends over 16 amino acids. CDR3 bases: TGCGCCAGCAGCTTGAATGGGGGAGTGACCTACAATGAGCAGTTCTTC. It specifies CASSLNGGVTYNEQFF.

The chain uses TRBV18 and TRBJ2-3; 9 bases line up with TRBD1. CDR1 and CDR2 from the germline V gene are KGHSH and LQKENI. The CDR3 consists of 16 residues. The J segment lost 2 bases and the V segment lost 6 bases, leaving 9 bases of the junction unmatched. The chain's CDR3 is CASSPSRDRDTDTQYF. CDR3 DNA: TGTGCCAGCTCCCCTAGCCGGGACAGGGACACAGATACGCAGTATTTT. The whole variable domain, remainder taken from reference TRBV18 and TRBJ2-3, is NAGVMQNPRHLVRRRGQEARLRCSPMKGHSHVYWYRQLPEEGLKFMVYLQKENIIDESGMPKERFSAEFPKEGPSILRIQQVVRGDSAAYFCASSPSRDRDTDTQYFGPGTRLTVL.

The chain recombines TRBV6-5 with TRBJ2-5, with TRBD1 identical over 8 bases. Germline V lookup: CDR1 MNHEY, CDR2 SVGAGI. This CDR3 contains 16 residues. V lost 0 bases and J lost 5; bases outside the gene matches: 8. CDR3 sequence: CASSYSNRGWVETQYF. DNA for the CDR3: TGTGCCAGCAGTTACTCAAACAGGGGGTGGGTTGAGACCCAGTACTTC.

The chain is built from TRBV5-1 and TRBJ2-2; no clear D gene. From germline, CDR1 is SGHRS and CDR2 YFSETQ. The CDR3 consists of 16 residues. V was pared by 0 bases and J by 7 bases, with 16 bases between. The CDR3 DNA reads TGCGCCAGCAGCTTGGGGGCCAGCCTCATTATCGGGGAGCTGTTTTTT. Amino acids: CASSLGASLIIGELFF.

This chain links TRBV27 with TRBJ1-2; 7 bases agree with TRBD1. The junction had 9 bases not matched to a gene; V was cut back by 3 bases and J by 8 bases. Germline V gene sequence: CDR1 MNHEY, CDR2 SMNVEV (reference sequence). The CDR3 spans 14 residues. The CDR3 is CASSFADRVYGYTF. The CDR3 bases are TGTGCCAGCAGTTTCGCCGACAGGGTGTACGGCTACACCTTC.

This chain connects TRBV2 to TRBJ2-1; 9 nucleotides align to TRBD2. The V gene's germline CDR1 is SNHLY and CDR2 FYNNEI. This CDR3 spans 15 amino acids. V dropped 7 bases and J dropped 7; count of bases not matched to a gene: 11. In DNA form, the CDR3 reads TGTGCCAGCACCCCGGGTAGCGGGAGATTAAATGAGCAGTTCTTC. As protein: CASTPGSGRLNEQFF. The full variable domain, in which reference TRBV2 and TRBJ2-1 provide the parts outside the CDR3, is EPEVTQTPSHQVTQMGQEVILRCVPISNHLYFYWYRQILGQKVEFLVSFYNNEISEKSEIFDDQFSVERPDGSNFTLKIRSTKLEDSAMYFCASTPGSGRLNEQFFGPGTRLTVL.

This chain's CDR3 is CASSVSGQGDGYTF. The CDR3 bases are TGTGCCAGCAGCGTATCCGGACAGGGAGATGGCTACACCTTC. The rearrangement links TRBV9 to TRBJ1-2; 8 bases map to TRBD1. The CDR3 covers 14 residues. Germline values: CDR1 SGDLS, CDR2 YYNGEE. The junction had 5 bases not matched to a gene; V was cut back by 1 base and J by 6 bases.

This clone was counted once. This rearrangement joins TRBV5-1 to TRBJ1-1; D remains ambiguous. The CDR3 loop spans 14 amino acids. Germline V gene lookup returns CDR1 SGHRS and CDR2 YFSETQ. Trimming left V 0 bases short and J 1 base short, with 7 bases between. The CDR3 here is CASSLVRENTEAFF. CDR3 DNA: TGCGCCAGCAGCTTGGTCCGGGAGAACACTGAAGCTTTCTTT.

This chain connects TRBV25-1 to TRBJ1-1; D is uncertain. The CDR3 totals 14 residues. The ends were cut back, 4 bases at V and 7 bases at J, with 16 bases in the middle. CDR1 and CDR2 (germline): MGHDK, SYGVNS. The CDR3 loop is CASSVGLIGGEAFF. The CDR3 DNA reads TGTGCCAGCAGTGTCGGACTCATAGGTGGTGAAGCTTTCTTT.

The chain carries TRBV30 and TRBJ1-2; D gene uncertain. The CDR3 is 11 amino acids. Germline CDR1 is GTSNPN and CDR2 is SVGIG (reference sequence). The V gene lost 3 bases and the J gene lost 8 bases, with 10 bases spanning the gap. Written as DNA, the CDR3 is TGTGCCTGGAGCCAGGCTTGGGGCTACACCTTC. It is translated as CAWSQAWGYTF.

The chain employs TRBV30 and TRBJ2-7, with D uncertain. CDR1 is GTSNPN and CDR2 is SVGIG in the germline V gene (reference sequence). The V end was cut by 5 bases, the J end by 3 bases, with 8 bases between. The CDR3 is 11 residues long. The chain's CDR3 is CAWLECYEQYF. Here the CDR3 DNA reads TGTGCCTGGTTAGAATGCTACGAGCAGTACTTC.

The chain joins TRBV5-6 to TRBJ2-3; 9 positions agree with TRBD2. V lost 6 bases to trimming and J lost 4 bases; unmatched junction nucleotides: 6. The CDR3 is 14 amino acids. Germline-derived CDR1 and CDR2 are SGHDT and YYEEEE. The CDR3 DNA is TGTGCCAGCACCCAGGGACTAGCCCCAGATACGCAGTATTTT. Its protein product is CASTQGLAPDTQYF. Supplemented by reference TRBV5-6 and TRBJ2-3, the full variable domain reads DAGVTQSPTHLIKTRGQQVTLRCSPKSGHDTVSWYQQALGQGPQFIFQYYEEEERQRGNFPDRFSGHQFPNYSSELNVNALLLGDSALYLCASTQGLAPDTQYFGPGTRLTVL.

V usage is TRBV5-4 and J usage is TRBJ2-7; D may be TRBD2 (6 bases). V was pared by 4 bases and J by 0 bases, with 14 bases between. Germline V gene sequence: CDR1 SGHNT, CDR2 YYREEE (reference sequence). CDR3 length: 15 amino acids. CDR3 coding DNA: TGTGCCAGCAGCAAGGAGGGAGCGCGCTCCTACGAGCAGTACTTC. As protein: CASSKEGARSYEQYF.

The chain combines TRBV11-3 with TRBJ2-1; D unclear. This CDR3 contains 13 residues. V lost 4 bases and J lost 2, with 6 bases in between. Germline values: CDR1 SGHNT, CDR2 YENEEA. CDR3: CASSSPAYNEQFF. In DNA, the CDR3 is TGTGCCAGCAGCTCCCCAGCCTACAATGAGCAGTTCTTC.

This clone has a single count. V usage is TRBV27 and J usage is TRBJ2-7, with D unclear. In germline, CDR1 is MNHEY, CDR2 SMNVEV (reference sequence). Trimming removed 0 bases at V and 6 bases at J, with 6 bases between. This CDR3 spans 12 amino acids. CDR3 region: CASSLSYGEQYF. Written as DNA, the CDR3 is TGTGCCAGCAGTTTATCCTATGGCGAGCAGTACTTC.